The 29 T cell receptor beta chains given below trace back to one sample, sequenced in a study of CD8 T cells in ankylosing spondylitis. Each CDR3 protein is one row after TCRdb ran MiXCR on the 5' RACE reads. The table lists around 29,000 distinct CDR3 sequences, 5% to 5.5% of them singletons. The source material was blood, either unsorted or a sorted T cell fraction (not recorded which). All receptors come from a female donor with ankylosing spondylitis or in good health (not recorded which).

This clonotype was detected many times. The chain employs TRBV9 and TRBJ2-1, with D tentatively TRBD2 (5 bases). Between the trimmed V and J ends, which lost 0 bases and 9 bases, there was a span of 16 bases. CDR1 is SGDLS, CDR2 YYNGEE, per germline. This CDR3 is built from 15 residues. The CDR3 spells CASSVAISGNGEQFF. The CDR3 bases are TGTGCCAGCAGCGTAGCTATCTCGGGAAATGGTGAGCAGTTCTTC.

This clonotype was recorded at least ten times. The V call is TRBV9, the J call TRBJ1-4; D gene unclear. Trimming shortened V by 0 bases and J by 7 bases, and 10 bases separated the two germline ends. The CDR3 sequence is 14 residues long. Germline CDR1 is SGDLS and CDR2 is YYNGEE. DNA of the CDR3: TGTGCCAGCAGCGTAGATAGAGCTTCTGAAAAACTGTTTTTT. This gives the protein CASSVDRASEKLFF.

The table lists this clonotype with many counts. The genes are TRBV9 and TRBJ1-1; D gene unclear. This CDR3 contains 14 residues. CDR1 SGDLS and CDR2 YYNGEE come from the germline V gene. V lost 0 bases and J 1 base, leaving 7 bases between the germline ends. In DNA form, the CDR3 reads TGTGCCAGCAGCGTAGACGGCGGGAACACTGAAGCTTTCTTT. Amino acids: CASSVDGGNTEAFF.

In its sample, this clonotype is medium-sized (0.01 to 0.1%). The rearrangement joins TRBV9 to TRBJ1-1, with D hard to call. There are 13 residues in the CDR3. The V gene's germline CDR1 is SGDLS and CDR2 YYNGEE. Between the trimmed V and J ends, which lost 0 bases and 2 bases, there was a span of 5 bases. The CDR3 sequence: CASSVGSNTEAFF. In DNA, the CDR3 is TGTGCCAGCAGCGTAGGATCAAACACTGAAGCTTTCTTT.

The V and J genes are TRBV9 and TRBJ2-3; possibly TRBD2 for D (6 bases). CDR3 length: 15 amino acids. The V gene lost 3 bases and the J gene lost 4 bases, with 15 bases spanning the gap. CDR1 is SGDLS, CDR2 YYNGEE, per germline. As DNA, the CDR3 is TGTGCCAGCAGCGAGGGGCAGGGACTTGCAGATACGCAGTATTTT. Its translation is CASSEGQGLADTQYF. Using reference TRBV9 and TRBJ2-3 for the parts outside the CDR3, the full variable domain is DSGVTQTPKHLITATGQRVTLRCSPRSGDLSVYWYQQSLDQGLQFLIQYYNGEERAKGNILERFSAQQFPDLHSELNLSSLELGDSALYFCASSEGQGLADTQYFGPGTRLTVL.

This clonotype was seen ten or more times. V is TRBV9 and J is TRBJ2-1, with 7 nucleotides matching TRBD2. Trimming took 0 bases from V and 9 from J; bases not matched to a gene: 12. This CDR3 has 16 residues. In germline, CDR1 is SGDLS, CDR2 YYNGEE. CDR3 sequence reads: CASSVVGGSPRGEQFF. Written as DNA, the CDR3 is TGTGCCAGCAGCGTAGTGGGCGGGAGCCCACGAGGTGAGCAGTTCTTC. The variable domain in full, completed from reference TRBV9 and TRBJ2-1, reads DSGVTQTPKHLITATGQRVTLRCSPRSGDLSVYWYQQSLDQGLQFLIQYYNGEERAKGNILERFSAQQFPDLHSELNLSSLELGDSALYFCASSVVGGSPRGEQFFGPGTRLTVL.

In its sample, this clonotype was seen a few times. The chain links TRBV9 to TRBJ1-6; TRBD1 agrees at 8 bases. CDR1 and CDR2 from the germline V gene are SGDLS and YYNGEE. The length of the CDR3 is 16 residues. The V and J ends lost 2 bases and 2 bases, in that order; junction bases with no gene match: 3. The CDR3 bases are TGTGCCAGCAGCGTCTCACAGGGGGCCTATAATTCACCCCTCCACTTT. It specifies CASSVSQGAYNSPLHF.

This clonotype was counted at least ten times. The rearrangement links TRBV9 to TRBJ2-7, with D hard to call. V was pared by 4 bases and J by 5 bases, with 19 bases between. The germline V gene encodes CDR1 SGDLS and CDR2 YYNGEE. This CDR3 has 15 residues. CDR3 DNA sequence: TGTGCCAGCAGCTCTCCCCGGGCCGCCTTGGACGAGCAGTACTTC. Amino acids: CASSSPRAALDEQYF.

This clonotype turned up a few times. Being one base from a much bigger clone, this may be a read error. V gene TRBV9 combines with J gene TRBJ1-3; D gene uncertain. CDR1 and CDR2 from the germline V gene are SGDLS and YYNGEE. CDR3 size: 14 residues. Trimming took 0 bases from V and 0 from J, leaving 4 bases between them. Here the CDR3 DNA reads TGTGCCAGCAGCGTAGGAGCCTCTGGAAACACCATATATTTT. It specifies CASSVGASGNTIYF.

This rearrangement joins TRBV9 to TRBJ2-3; perhaps TRBD1 as D (6 bases). The V end was cut by 1 base, the J end by 1 base, with 7 bases between. The CDR3 is 14 residues long. The germline CDR1 and CDR2 sequences are SGDLS and YYNGEE. This CDR3 reads CASSVWTGTDTQYF. The CDR3 DNA is TGTGCCAGCAGCGTATGGACAGGCACAGATACGCAGTATTTT.

This clonotype was picked up many times. The chain uses TRBV9 and TRBJ2-1; 10 positions agree with TRBD2. Germline CDR1 is SGDLS and CDR2 is YYNGEE. The CDR3 has 16 amino acids. With V trimmed by 0 bases and J by 5 bases, 5 bases remained unmatched. CDR3 DNA: TGTGCCAGCAGCGTAGGAGAGACTAGCGGGCACAATGAGCAGTTCTTC. As protein: CASSVGETSGHNEQFF.

Ten or more counts support this clonotype. The CDR3 is CASSVATGTSGITDTQYF. The CDR3 nucleotides read TGTGCCAGCAGCGTAGCCACGGGGACTAGCGGGATCACAGATACGCAGTATTTT. The chain couples TRBV9 to TRBJ2-3; TRBD2 aligns across 13 bases. With 0 bases clipped from V and 2 bases from J, the junction kept 6 bases outside the gene matches. Germline V gives CDR1 SGDLS, CDR2 YYNGEE. The CDR3 totals 18 residues.

This clonotype was picked up many times. CDR3 loop: CASSVAPGLDYEQYF. DNA for the CDR3: TGTGCCAGCAGCGTAGCCCCTGGACTAGACTACGAGCAGTACTTC. The chain combines TRBV9 with TRBJ2-7, with 7 bases fitting TRBD2. Germline-derived CDR1 and CDR2 are SGDLS and YYNGEE. V was clipped by 0 bases and J by 3 bases; unmatched bases: 6. The CDR3 extends over 15 amino acids.

This clonotype was counted many times. The chain couples TRBV9 to TRBJ1-1, with 11 bases lining up with TRBD1. Losses at the gene ends were 0 bases for V and 3 bases for J; bases not matched to a gene: 7. From germline, CDR1 is SGDLS and CDR2 YYNGEE. CDR3 length equals 17 residues. DNA for the CDR3: TGTGCCAGCAGCGTAGCTGGCGGGACAGGGGGGGACACTGAAGCTTTCTTT. It translates to CASSVAGGTGGDTEAFF.

CDR3 sequence (DNA): TGTGCCAGCAGCTCCGGGGACAGAGAGACCCAGTACTTC. This sequence encodes CASSSGDRETQYF. The chain links TRBV9 to TRBJ2-5; 7 nucleotides align to TRBD1. Germline V gives CDR1 SGDLS, CDR2 YYNGEE. V dropped 4 bases and J dropped 4; count of bases not matched to a gene: 4. CDR3 length: 13 residues. The full variable domain, with the rest looked up from reference TRBV9 and TRBJ2-5, is DSGVTQTPKHLITATGQRVTLRCSPRSGDLSVYWYQQSLDQGLQFLIQYYNGEERAKGNILERFSAQQFPDLHSELNLSSLELGDSALYFCASSSGDRETQYFGPGTRLLVL.

This chain uses TRBV9 with TRBJ2-5, with D possibly being TRBD1 or TRBD2 (5 bases each). Germline values: CDR1 SGDLS, CDR2 YYNGEE. The CDR3 has 15 amino acids. Deletions cut 0 bases from V and 1 base from J, with 10 bases between. The CDR3 nucleotides read TGTGCCAGCAGCGTAGCCATCGGGGCCCAAGAGACCCAGTACTTC. The encoded protein is CASSVAIGAQETQYF.

This clonotype appeared a few times. The chain has TRBV9 and TRBJ2-5, with 8 nucleotides matching TRBD2. This CDR3 contains 16 residues. Trimming removed 3 bases from V and 1 base from J; junction bases left unmatched: 8. Germline loops: CDR1 SGDLS, CDR2 YYNGEE. CDR3 residues: CASSAGIGGGQETQYF. The CDR3 DNA sequence: TGTGCCAGCAGCGCCGGTATCGGGGGGGGCCAAGAGACCCAGTACTTC.

This clonotype has a count of ten or more. This chain uses TRBV9 with TRBJ2-3; 10 bases agree with TRBD2. CDR1 is SGDLS and CDR2 is YYNGEE in the germline V gene. The V gene end was trimmed by 5 bases and the J gene end by 3 bases; junction bases not matched to a gene: 18. The CDR3 is 19 residues long. CDR3 in DNA: TGTGCCAGCAGTCGATTTCTAGCGGGGGCTTTAAAGGGGACAGATACGCAGTATTTT. Its protein is CASSRFLAGALKGTDTQYF.

With regard to this clonotype: A read error is possible here, since a much larger clone lies one base away. This chain connects TRBV9 to TRBJ2-2, with 10 positions matching TRBD2. Germline V gene sequence: CDR1 SGDLS, CDR2 YYNGEE. This CDR3 spans 17 amino acids. V was clipped by 2 bases and J by 4 bases; unmatched bases: 8. The CDR3 DNA reads TGTGCCAGCAGCGTGGCTTTCAGCGGGAGGGCCACCGGGGAGCTGTTTTTT. Protein sequence: CASSVAFSGRATGELFF. The full variable domain, rest sourced from reference TRBV9 and TRBJ2-2, is DSGVTQTPKHLITATGQRVTLRCSPRSGDLSVYWYQQSLDQGLQFLIQYYNGEERAKGNILERFSAQQFPDLHSELNLSSLELGDSALYFCASSVAFSGRATGELFFGEGSRLTVL.

This clonotype was detected many times. The chain recombines TRBV9 with TRBJ2-1, with 12 bases that match TRBD2. The CDR3 is 16 amino acids. The J segment lost 9 bases and the V segment lost 2 bases, leaving 9 bases of the junction unmatched. Germline V gene data show CDR1 as SGDLS and CDR2 as YYNGEE. CDR3 region: CASSVSTSGRMGEQFF. CDR3 nucleotides: TGTGCCAGCAGCGTCTCGACTAGCGGGAGAATGGGTGAGCAGTTCTTC.

The V call is TRBV9, the J call TRBJ2-3, with a tentative D call TRBD1 (5 bases). TRBJ1-5 explains the end of the DNA better; the J call may be wrong. CDR3 length: 15 amino acids. Germline CDR1 reads SGDLS; CDR2 reads YYNGEE. CDR3 DNA sequence: TGTGCCAGCAGCGTAGTGGGGGGATACACAGATACGCAGCATTTT. Amino acid sequence: CASSVVGGYTDTQHF.

The chain couples TRBV9 to TRBJ2-7, with TRBD2 identical over 12 bases. CDR1 SGDLS and CDR2 YYNGEE come from the germline V gene. The CDR3 totals 19 residues. V dropped 4 bases and J dropped 3; count of bases not matched to a gene: 17. This chain's CDR3 is CASSPGQHALAGGFYEQYF. As DNA, the CDR3 is TGTGCCAGCAGCCCAGGACAACATGCACTAGCGGGAGGATTCTACGAGCAGTACTTC.

By share, this clonotype counts as medium-sized. In DNA, the CDR3 is TGTGCCAGCAGCCCCCAGGGTGTAGTAGGCTACACCTTC. Residues: CASSPQGVVGYTF. The gene calls are TRBV9 and TRBJ1-2, with a tentative D call TRBD1 (5 bases). There are 13 residues in the CDR3. Germline CDR1 reads SGDLS; CDR2 reads YYNGEE. Trimming took off 4 bases at V and 8 bases at J, with 15 bases between the two ends.

This clonotype was found many times. The chain has TRBV9 and TRBJ2-2; possibly TRBD1 for D (5 bases). Germline V CDR1 and CDR2: SGDLS, YYNGEE. The V and J ends lost 4 bases and 5 bases respectively, with 9 bases between them. The CDR3 consists of 13 residues. Here the CDR3 reads CASSSSGTGELFF. Written as DNA, the CDR3 is TGTGCCAGCAGCTCATCAGGGACCGGGGAGCTGTTTTTT. The entire variable domain, with the rest obtained from reference TRBV9 and TRBJ2-2, is as follows: DSGVTQTPKHLITATGQRVTLRCSPRSGDLSVYWYQQSLDQGLQFLIQYYNGEERAKGNILERFSAQQFPDLHSELNLSSLELGDSALYFCASSSSGTGELFFGEGSRLTVL.

This clonotype was counted at least ten times. The chain couples TRBV9 to TRBJ2-2; a weak D match, TRBD2 (5 bases). CDR1 is SGDLS and CDR2 is YYNGEE in the germline V gene. V was pared by 0 bases and J by 6 bases, with 15 bases between. This CDR3 spans 16 amino acids. CDR3 protein: CASSVGTSVIAGELFF. The CDR3 bases are TGTGCCAGCAGCGTAGGTACTAGTGTTATTGCCGGGGAGCTGTTTTTT.

This clonotype was recorded many times. The CDR3 loop is CASSVDFSDTQYF. The CDR3 nucleotides read TGTGCCAGCAGCGTAGATTTCTCAGATACGCAGTATTTT. This chain uses TRBV9 with TRBJ2-3; D gene uncertain. The length of the CDR3 is 13 residues. CDR1 is SGDLS, CDR2 YYNGEE, per germline. V shed 0 bases and J shed 4 bases, with 6 bases lying between them.

This clonotype was seen at least ten times. The genes are TRBV9 and TRBJ1-2; D unclear. V lost 0 bases, J lost 7 bases, and 13 bases lay in between. Germline V CDR1 and CDR2: SGDLS, YYNGEE. This CDR3 spans 14 amino acids. The CDR3 protein is CASSVVSAAGGYTF. CDR3 nucleotide sequence: TGTGCCAGCAGCGTAGTATCCGCGGCTGGTGGCTACACCTTC.

In its sample, this clonotype was seen many times. This sequence joins TRBV9 and TRBJ2-7; TRBD1 matches 10 bases. This CDR3 spans 14 amino acids. From germline, CDR1 is SGDLS and CDR2 YYNGEE. The V gene end was trimmed by 4 bases and the J gene end by 4 bases; junction bases not matched to a gene: 5. The CDR3 loop is CASSHGQGEYEQYF. CDR3 coding DNA: TGTGCCAGCAGCCACGGACAGGGGGAGTACGAGCAGTACTTC.

This clonotype was picked up many times. The rearrangement links TRBV9 to TRBJ1-1, with 8 bases matching TRBD1. Germline V gene lookup returns CDR1 SGDLS and CDR2 YYNGEE. The CDR3 is 16 amino acids. J lost 3 bases, V lost 4 bases, and 11 bases had no gene match. The CDR3 DNA is TGTGCCAGCAGCTTCGGACAGGGCTTCGTGGACACTGAAGCTTTCTTT. Protein: CASSFGQGFVDTEAFF.